This passage covers 2 T cell receptor beta chains from one sample sequenced in a study of Ad26.COV2.S vaccination and SARS-CoV-2 variants. Treatment: some 20 received Ad26.COV2.S at low or high dose, single or two shots; about five received placebo; per-sample allocation not given. Sample collection was performed on day 63 after the first vaccine or placebo injection. Assay: immunoSEQ multiplex PCR; the TCRdb copy retains only in-frame clones and omits some. The repertoire consists of around 300,000 clones, with about nine tenths occurring once and the leading ten covering around 6.1%. This specimen was peripheral blood, taken in a trial of Ad26.COV2.S vaccine versus placebo. These receptors all stem from a person between 18 and 65 years old who received the Ad26.COV2.S COVID-19 vaccine or a placebo.

The rearrangement links TRBV21-1 to TRBJ2-5; the table's D call of TRBD2 was not tested on the DNA. TRBV21-1 is deemed a pseudogene. CDR3 length: 15 residues. The DNA for the CDR3 is TGTGCCAGCAGCCCGGGACTCCAGTACCAAGAGACCCAGTACTTC. Its protein is CASSPGLQYQETQYF.

V and J are TRBV6-2 or TRBV6-3 and TRBJ1-2; no definite D call. V lost 5 bases to trimming and J lost 4 bases, with 11 bases between them. The CDR3 sequence is 13 residues long. Germline V gene data show CDR1 as MNHEY and CDR2 as SVGEGT. CDR3 in amino acids: CASSHLTIYGYTF. CDR3 sequence (DNA): TGTGCCAGCAGTCACTTGACCATCTATGGCTACACCTTC.